This paragraph reports one TCR beta chain. The data originate from a study of blood T cell repertoires in COVID-19. Study-wide context: The study drew acute and convalescent COVID-19 samples from the United States, Italy and Spain. In each case, the material was cDNA or gDNA derived from T cells, B-cell-depleted T cells, or PBMCs.

V was pared by 0 bases and J by 5 bases, with 7 bases of the junction left unmatched. CDR3 length: 15 residues. Germline-derived CDR1 and CDR2 are SGHNT and YYREEE (reference sequence). Produced via immunoSEQ multiplex PCR; TCRdb's table is partial and in-frame only. Of around 56,000 clones listed, 81% are singletons. Sequenced sample: peripheral blood. This receptor was identified in a woman of 80 years or more with active or convalescent COVID-19. The chain recombines TRBV5-4 with TRBJ2-5; 7 bases are a match to TRBD2. CDR3 loop: CASSLGVAGLETQYF. DNA for the CDR3: TGTGCCAGCAGCTTGGGGGTAGCGGGTTTGGAGACCCAGTACTTC. Based on the CDR3 plus reference TRBV5-4 and TRBJ2-5, the full variable domain is ETGVTQSPTHLIKTRGQQVTLRCSSQSGHNTVSWYQQALGQGPQFIFQYYREEENGRGNFPPRFSGLQFPNYSSELNVNALELDDSALYLCASSLGVAGLETQYFGPGTRLLVL.